The 16 T cell receptor beta chains below all came from one sample that was sequenced in a study of early T cells in non-severe SARS-CoV-2 infection. One entry per CDR3 protein, called by TCRdb with MiXCR from the 5' RACE reads. The table records about 42,000 distinct CDR3 sequences, 6% to 7.5% of them present only once. Sample: whole blood. Receptor source: an adult who was a healthcare worker with PCR-confirmed SARS-CoV-2 infection or an uninfected control (not recorded which).

The sample holds a few counts of this clonotype. The chain has TRBV9 and TRBJ2-7; D unresolved. The CDR3 covers 15 residues. V lost 4 bases to trimming and J lost 0 bases, with 14 bases between them. Germline-derived CDR1 and CDR2 are SGDLS and YYNGEE. CDR3 sequence: CASSPVGTISYEQYF. The DNA of the CDR3 is TGTGCCAGCAGCCCGGTGGGCACCATCTCCTACGAGCAGTACTTC.

There are many counts of this clonotype. The rearrangement joins TRBV20-1 to TRBJ2-3; 9 bases agree with TRBD2. V was pared by 0 bases and J by 3 bases, with 7 bases of the junction left unmatched. Germline V gene data show CDR1 as DFQATT and CDR2 as SNEGSKA (reference sequence). The CDR3 consists of 16 residues. The CDR3 DNA reads as TGCAGTGCTAGAGAGGGCGGCGGGGGGGCTACAGATACGCAGTATTTT. Translated: CSAREGGGGATDTQYF.

In this sample, this clonotype turned up many times. The chain uses TRBV18 and TRBJ1-1; D gene ambiguous. The CDR3 extends over 15 amino acids. CDR1 is KGHSH, CDR2 LQKENI, per germline. V was pared by 3 bases and J by 4 bases, with 15 bases between. The CDR3 sequence: CASSPFFGDGTEAFF. The CDR3 DNA is TGTGCCAGCTCACCTTTTTTCGGGGATGGCACTGAAGCTTTCTTT.

This clonotype has just a few counts. This sequence joins TRBV7-9 and TRBJ2-7, with TRBD2 matching 8 bases. Germline CDR1 is SEHNR and CDR2 is FQNEAQ (reference sequence). This CDR3 comprises 13 residues. After removal of 5 bases from V and 6 bases from J, the junction contained 6 bases not matched to a gene. CDR3 nucleotide sequence: TGTGCCAGCAGCAACGGGAGGGTTGGCGAGCAGTACTTC. Protein product: CASSNGRVGEQYF.

This clonotype was observed at least ten times. The chain uses TRBV3-1 and TRBJ2-3; TRBD2 matches at 7 bases. The V gene end was trimmed by 2 bases and the J gene end by 3 bases; junction bases not matched to a gene: 5. Germline V gene sequence: CDR1 LGHDT, CDR2 YNNKEL (reference sequence). The CDR3 totals 15 residues. The DNA for the CDR3 is TGTGCCAGCAGCCAATCAGCGGGATTGACAGATACGCAGTATTTT. It encodes CASSQSAGLTDTQYF.

The table lists this clonotype with many counts. The CDR3 loop reads CAIGGPLNTEAFF. The CDR3 bases are TGTGCCATCGGAGGACCCCTGAACACTGAAGCTTTCTTT. The chain links TRBV10-3 to TRBJ1-1; D unresolved. V lost 8 bases and J lost 0, with 10 bases in between. This CDR3 comprises 13 residues. CDR1 and CDR2 (germline): ENHRY, SYGVKD.

This clonotype was picked up many times. The chain uses TRBV28 and TRBJ2-7; D may be TRBD2 (6 bases). V was shortened by 7 bases and J by 2 bases, with 15 bases between the two germline ends. This CDR3 contains 14 residues. Germline-derived CDR1 and CDR2 are MDHEN and SYDVKM. CDR3 coding DNA: TGTGCCAGCACCCCTTGGAGGGAGGCCTACGAGCAGTACTTC. This sequence encodes CASTPWREAYEQYF.

This clonotype has ten or more counts. V usage is TRBV20-1 and J usage is TRBJ1-1; D is unresolved. Germline V gene sequence: CDR1 DFQATT, CDR2 SNEGSKA (reference sequence). The CDR3 runs 11 residues. Trimming took 3 bases from V and 3 from J, leaving 5 bases between them. The CDR3 coding sequence is TGCAGTGCTAGTAGTTACACTGAAGCTTTCTTT. It is translated as CSASSYTEAFF.

The sample holds many counts of this clonotype. The rearrangement uses TRBV10-2 and TRBJ1-5; tentatively, D is TRBD1 (5 bases). The CDR3 totals 15 residues. Germline V gives CDR1 WSHSY, CDR2 SAAADI. V lost 7 bases, J lost 3 bases, and 16 bases lay in between. DNA for the CDR3: TGCGCCAGCAAGGAAGTAGCAGGGCTCAATCAGCCCCAGCATTTT. It translates to CASKEVAGLNQPQHF.

The sample holds many counts of this clonotype. This chain links TRBV20-1 with TRBJ1-4; no clear D. Germline loops: CDR1 DFQATT, CDR2 SNEGSKA (reference sequence). With 3 bases removed from V and 7 bases from J, the gap between germline ends came to 12 bases. The CDR3 totals 13 residues. For the CDR3, the DNA is TGCAGTGCTAGCGGGAGGTCTCTTGAAAAACTGTTTTTT. This codes for CSASGRSLEKLFF.

This clonotype turned up a few times. CDR3 nucleotide sequence: TGCGCCAGCAGCCAAGCGGACTCCGGAGGGACCCAGTACTTC. Encoded protein: CASSQADSGGTQYF. The V call is TRBV4-1, the J call TRBJ2-5, with D perhaps TRBD2 (5 bases). Germline V gene lookup returns CDR1 MGHRA and CDR2 YSYEKL. The CDR3 loop spans 14 amino acids. V was pared by 1 base and J by 7 bases, with 13 bases between.

This clonotype was seen many times. The genes are TRBV3-1 and TRBJ2-1, with D perhaps assigned TRBD1 or TRBD2 (5 bases each). This CDR3 comprises 14 residues. Trimming left V 4 bases short and J 6 bases short, with 13 bases between. Germline assignment: CDR1 LGHDT and CDR2 YNNKEL (reference sequence). The CDR3 DNA follows: TGTGCCAGCAGCCCGCTGAGGGGCGTCAATGAGCAGTTCTTC. It translates to CASSPLRGVNEQFF.

The V gene is TRBV10-2, the J gene TRBJ2-4; D call uncertain. The germline V gene encodes CDR1 WSHSY and CDR2 SAAADI. Trimming took 3 bases from V and 0 from J, leaving 9 bases between them. The CDR3 sequence is 15 residues long. Here the CDR3 DNA reads TGCGCCAGCAGTGACAACTTCCTAGCCAAAAACATTCAGTACTTC. Protein sequence: CASSDNFLAKNIQYF.

This clonotype was detected a few times. This rearrangement joins TRBV20-1 to TRBJ2-2, with D unclear. This CDR3 comprises 12 residues. The V end lost 6 bases, the J end lost 6 bases, and 11 bases lay between the germline ends. Germline CDR1 is DFQATT and CDR2 is SNEGSKA (reference sequence). CDR3 in amino acids: CSASLSPGELFF. The DNA for the CDR3 is TGCAGTGCAAGCCTCTCCCCCGGGGAGCTGTTTTTT.

This clonotype was counted at least ten times. This chain joins TRBV3-1 and TRBJ1-3, with D possibly being TRBD1 (5 bases). V was pared by 1 base and J by 0 bases, with 10 bases between. Germline V CDR1 and CDR2: LGHDT, YNNKEL (reference sequence). CDR3 length: 16 amino acids. CDR3 loop: CASSQGGLYSGNTIYF. The CDR3 nucleotides are TGTGCCAGCAGCCAAGGGGGGTTGTACTCTGGAAACACCATATATTTT.

In its sample, this clonotype was seen a few times. The chain employs TRBV9 and TRBJ1-3; D not certain. Germline V gene data show CDR1 as SGDLS and CDR2 as YYNGEE. V was trimmed by 0 bases and J by 3 bases, leaving 4 bases between them. The CDR3 sequence is 13 residues long. CDR3: CASSVADGNTIYF. The CDR3 nucleotides read TGTGCCAGCAGCGTAGCGGATGGAAACACCATATATTTT.